What follows is one TCR beta chain and its context. This entry comes from a study of blood T cell repertoires in COVID-19. Overall study context: T cells, B-cell-depleted T cells, or PBMCs provided the cDNA or gDNA that served as material.

Authors' methods: Amplifying reference gene primers gave estimates of nucleated cell counts. The repertoire was sequenced with immunoSEQ multiplex PCR; TCRdb's copy has only in-frame clones and lacks some. From that table come the V and J calls and clone size; the DNA was used to work out D and trimming. The sample has roughly 6,100 clones; roughly 89% are singletons. This clonotype originated in a human donor in a cohort sampled during active COVID-19. The sequenced sample was peripheral blood.

Written as DNA, the CDR3 is TGTGCCAGCAGCTTATCCCAAGCCGGGACACGACAGGGGAATGAGCAGTTCTTC. Translating it yields CASSLSQAGTRQGNEQFF. The chain has TRBV7-6 and TRBJ2-1, with 8 bases lining up with TRBD1. Germline-derived CDR1 and CDR2 are SGHVS and FNYEAQ. The CDR3 is 18 amino acids. Trimming took 2 bases from V and 7 from J; bases not matched to a gene: 16.